This T cell receptor (beta chain) originates from a study of molecular identifiers for immune sequencing clone quantification. The V gene lost 4 bases and the J gene lost 5 bases, with 10 bases spanning the gap. CDR1 and CDR2 from the germline V gene are SEHNR and FQNEAQ (reference sequence). CDR3 length equals 13 residues. MiXCR, run by TCRdb on the PCR reads, gives a single entry per CDR3 protein. The sample has around 40,000 distinct CDR3 sequences; about 19% are singletons. This clonotype was recorded many times. Isolation of naive CD8 T cells was achieved by sorting on a CD8+CD4-CCR7+CD45RA+ phenotype.

The rearrangement uses TRBV7-9 and TRBJ2-3; unclear D gene. The sample taken for sequencing was naive CD8+ T cells from blood, with Jurkat cell RNA spiked in. Subset: FACS-sorted CD8+CD4-CCR7+CD45RA+ naive T cells. The sequence was obtained from a human donor in good health. Some libraries in this study had Jurkat cell RNA spiked in. This CDR3 is CASSSLVQDTQYF. For the CDR3, the DNA is TGTGCCAGCAGCTCCCTAGTACAAGATACGCAGTATTTT.